A selection of T cell receptor beta chains follows, all from one sample in a study of T cell responses to AZD1222 COVID-19 vaccine. Profiled with immunoSEQ multiplex PCR; TCRdb holds only in-frame clones, not every one. Among tens of thousands of clones listed, roughly 75% were seen once. The material was peripheral blood, obtained on day 0 of AZD1222 vaccination. The source of these receptors is an adult in good health. Each CDR3 is given with its conserved first and last residue. Each record gives: J gene, V gene, CDR3 protein.

J gene: TRBJ2-1; V gene: TRBV7-9; CDR3 protein: CASSWSGGLYNEQFF
J gene: TRBJ1-5; V gene: TRBV6-4; CDR3 protein: CASISGNQPQHF
J gene: TRBJ1-2; V gene: TRBV19; CDR3 protein: CASRNMGGYTF
J gene: TRBJ2-1; V gene: TRBV15; CDR3 protein: CATSLAGGKSEQFF
J gene: TRBJ2-1; V gene: TRBV5-1; CDR3 protein: CASSLAARSTLDNEQFF
J gene: TRBJ1-2; V gene: TRBV19; CDR3 protein: CASSSSDTLSYGYTF
J gene: TRBJ1-1; V gene: TRBV29-1; CDR3 protein: CSVEEGAGLLAFF
J gene: TRBJ1-1; V gene: TRBV21-1; CDR3 protein: CASSKVEGNTEAFF
J gene: TRBJ2-7; V gene: TRBV3-1/TRBV3-2; CDR3 protein: CASSQGLSYEQYF
J gene: TRBJ2-1; V gene: TRBV19; CDR3 protein: CASSMGRAHLSYNEQFF
J gene: TRBJ1-2; V gene: TRBV7-9; CDR3 protein: CASSPRISFF
J gene: TRBJ2-3; V gene: TRBV12-5; CDR3 protein: CASGLPGPTDTQYF
J gene: TRBJ2-5; V gene: TRBV28; CDR3 protein: CASRRRGWETQYF
J gene: TRBJ2-6; V gene: TRBV5-1; CDR3 protein: CASSPASGGPGANVLTF
J gene: TRBJ1-4; V gene: TRBV7-9; CDR3 protein: CASSRSGQGNEKLFF
J gene: TRBJ2-7; V gene: TRBV14; CDR3 protein: CASSPFQGQGTQYF
J gene: TRBJ1-4; V gene: TRBV21-1; CDR3 protein: CASPTISATNEKLFF
J gene: TRBJ1-1; V gene: TRBV19; CDR3 protein: CASSLDRELVGTEAFF
J gene: TRBJ2-3; V gene: TRBV2; CDR3 protein: CASHLGGGGGDTQYF
J gene: TRBJ1-1; V gene: TRBV4-2; CDR3 protein: CASSSQGPSDTEAFF
J gene: TRBJ2-3; V gene: TRBV2; CDR3 protein: CASSASLAGSADTQYF
J gene: TRBJ1-3; V gene: TRBV14; CDR3 protein: CASSPRTGAGNTIYF
J gene: TRBJ2-7; V gene: TRBV11-3; CDR3 protein: CASSRIRWLEVGEQYF
J gene: TRBJ2-6; V gene: TRBV5-1; CDR3 protein: CASSFGYKQLSGANVLTF
J gene: TRBJ1-6; V gene: TRBV7-2; CDR3 protein: CASSLERTNSPLHF
J gene: TRBJ1-3; V gene: TRBV7-6; CDR3 protein: CASSLDRDSGNTIYF
J gene: TRBJ1-5; V gene: TRBV27; CDR3 protein: CASSYRPLEPQHF
J gene: TRBJ1-5; V gene: TRBV6-5; CDR3 protein: CASSPRGGSNQPQHF
J gene: TRBJ1-6; V gene: TRBV11-3; CDR3 protein: CASSRGTANSPLHF
J gene: TRBJ1-4; V gene: TRBV5-5; CDR3 protein: CASSWEDSGKLFF
J gene: TRBJ2-1; V gene: TRBV11-3; CDR3 protein: CASSRGLAGGPIYNEQFF
J gene: TRBJ1-5; V gene: TRBV24-1; CDR3 protein: CATSEAGTGNQPQHF
J gene: TRBJ1-4; V gene: TRBV5-1; CDR3 protein: CASSLYPGGSTNEKLFF
J gene: TRBJ1-2; V gene: TRBV4-2; CDR3 protein: CASSQDEGGAIGYTF
J gene: TRBJ1-1; V gene: TRBV6-1; CDR3 protein: CASSEGAHTEAFF
J gene: TRBJ2-7; V gene: TRBV28; CDR3 protein: CASSRSRDRELQQYF
J gene: TRBJ1-2; V gene: TRBV11-3; CDR3 protein: CASSYLGRAANYGYTF
J gene: TRBJ1-2; V gene: TRBV30; CDR3 protein: CAWSVTGFGYTF
J gene: TRBJ1-5; V gene: TRBV12-3/TRBV12-4; CDR3 protein: CASSQQGGQPQHF
J gene: TRBJ2-7; V gene: TRBV19; CDR3 protein: CASSIAGRSSYEQYF
J gene: TRBJ1-1; V gene: TRBV19; CDR3 protein: CASSDQGDTEAFF
J gene: TRBJ2-7; V gene: TRBV19; CDR3 protein: CASSLYPGLASEQYF
J gene: TRBJ1-5; V gene: TRBV5-1; CDR3 protein: CASSSGTDDQPQHF
J gene: TRBJ2-2; V gene: TRBV7-8; CDR3 protein: CASSHPGAFDTGELFF
J gene: TRBJ2-7; V gene: TRBV18; CDR3 protein: CASSPTGKIYEQYF